Listed here is a single TCR beta chain. Its antigen is not identified. This sample stems from a study of T cells in Graves' hyperthyroidism and ophthalmopathy. Points from the study as a whole: Ophthalmopathy could be told apart from stable hyperthyroidism with a 13 V-J model.

There were TCR beta CDR3 regions amplified from RNA transcripts. TCR CDR3 regions were first amplified by RT-PCR with HTBI primers. Each CDR3 protein gets one entry after TCRdb re-called the multiplex PCR reads with MiXCR. The top ten hold about 45% of the sample, which has roughly 510,000 distinct CDR3 sequences, around 50% seen once. V gave up 10 bases and J gave up 3 bases, with 10 bases separating them. This CDR3 is 11 amino acids long. Germline V gene sequence: CDR1 SEHNR, CDR2 FQNEAQ (reference sequence). The chain uses TRBV7-9 and TRBJ2-7; D uncertain. This TCR came from an adult woman with Graves' disease, either hyperthyroidism or ophthalmopathy (not recorded which). Source material: peripheral blood or thyroid tissue (not recorded which). The CDR3 bases are TGTGCCATCAGTCGGAACTACGAGCAGTACTTC. Amino acids: CAISRNYEQYF.